The 27 T cell receptor beta chains below were found in one sample sequenced in a study of CD8 T cells in ankylosing spondylitis (dated by TCRdb to about 2017). Library creation used 5' RACE. These reads were obtained on an Illumina HiSeq 2500. The public reads were reprocessed in TCRdb via fastp at Q25 and MiXCR, keeping in-frame beta chains. Rows matching on CDR3 protein sequence are summarized as one entry with the most common DNA and genes. This sample gives hundreds of thousands of distinct CDR3 sequences in total; approximately 8.4% of them show up just once. The leading ten clones occupy around 5.1% of the sample. Input material: blood, either unsorted or a sorted T cell fraction (not recorded which). Receptor source: a female donor with ankylosing spondylitis or in good health (not recorded which).

This clonotype was seen ten or more times. The chain combines TRBV5-8 with TRBJ1-2; D gene unclear. CDR1 and CDR2 (germline): SGHTS, YDEGEE. There are 13 residues in the CDR3. Trimming cost V 3 bases and J 4 bases, with 10 bases left between them. The CDR3 is CASSYLEGYGYTF. The CDR3 DNA reads as TGTGCCAGCAGCTATCTGGAGGGCTATGGCTACACCTTC.

This clonotype has ten or more counts. This rearrangement joins TRBV20-1 to TRBJ2-1; tentatively, D is TRBD1 (6 bases). Trimming left V 0 bases short and J 8 bases short, with 17 bases between. This CDR3 region has 15 residues. The germline CDR1 and CDR2 sequences are DFQATT and SNEGSKA (reference sequence). CDR3 DNA: TGCAGTGCTAGAGAAGAGCAGGGGTGGGGCGATGAGCAGTTCTTC. This gives the protein CSAREEQGWGDEQFF.

This clonotype has a count of ten or more. The chain employs TRBV28 and TRBJ1-1; 8 nucleotides agree with TRBD1. The junction had 3 bases not matched to a gene; V was cut back by 0 bases and J by 0 bases. Germline CDR1 reads MDHEN; CDR2 reads SYDVKM. The CDR3 length is 16 residues. The CDR3 protein is CASSLWGTGLNTEAFF. CDR3 in DNA: TGTGCCAGCAGTTTATGGGGGACAGGTTTGAACACTGAAGCTTTCTTT.

This clonotype showed up many times. The chain is built from TRBV30 and TRBJ2-7; a possible D gene is TRBD2 (6 bases). CDR3 size: 13 residues. Germline CDR1 reads GTSNPN; CDR2 reads SVGIG (reference sequence). Trimming removed 1 base at V and 2 bases at J, with 9 bases between. DNA for the CDR3: TGTGCCTGGAGTGGCCGGGAGCCCTACGAGCAGTACTTC. It codes for CAWSGREPYEQYF. The full variable domain, rest sourced from reference TRBV30 and TRBJ2-7, is SQTIHQWPATLVQPVGSPLSLECTVEGTSNPNLYWYRQAAGRGLQLLFYSVGIGQISSEVPQNLSASRPQDRQFILSSKKLLLSDSGFYLCAWSGREPYEQYFGPGTRLTVT.

There are many counts of this clonotype. The chain couples TRBV10-3 to TRBJ2-5, with D possibly TRBD2 on 6 matching bases. This CDR3 comprises 11 residues. Germline CDR1 reads ENHRY; CDR2 reads SYGVKD. Trimming took 10 bases from V and 5 from J, leaving 11 bases between them. The CDR3 sequence: CATAAGETQYF. For the CDR3, the DNA is TGTGCCACCGCCGCGGGGGAGACCCAGTACTTC.

This clonotype was seen at least ten times. The genes are TRBV10-3 and TRBJ2-1; TRBD1 agrees at 7 bases. This CDR3 contains 18 residues. J was trimmed by 0 bases and V by 6 bases; bases with no gene match: 14. The germline CDR1 and CDR2 sequences are ENHRY and SYGVKD. The CDR3 nucleotides read TGTGCCATCAGGCCCGGGACAGCCACGGGAAGCTCCTACAATGAGCAGTTCTTC. It specifies CAIRPGTATGSSYNEQFF.

This chain links TRBV30 with TRBJ1-1, with unresolved D. Trimming shortened V by 0 bases and J by 0 bases, and 11 bases separated the two germline ends. CDR1 GTSNPN and CDR2 SVGIG come from the germline V gene (reference sequence). The CDR3 is made up of 15 amino acids. In nucleotides, the CDR3 is TGTGCCTGGAGTGTACACCCCGGATTGAACACTGAAGCTTTCTTT. Amino acids: CAWSVHPGLNTEAFF.

V and J are TRBV7-9 and TRBJ2-2, with D possibly being TRBD1 or TRBD2 (6 bases each). This CDR3 has 15 residues. Germline CDR1 reads SEHNR; CDR2 reads FQNEAQ (reference sequence). The V end lost 11 bases, the J end lost 4 bases, and 20 bases lay between the germline ends. The CDR3 sequence is CARGGGLIGTGELFF. CDR3 in DNA: TGTGCCCGAGGAGGGGGATTGATTGGCACCGGGGAGCTGTTTTTT.

Many counts were recorded for this clonotype. This chain connects TRBV4-3 to TRBJ2-5; D gene unclear. This CDR3 spans 13 amino acids. Trimming shortened V by 0 bases and J by 5 bases, and 7 bases separated the two germline ends. CDR1 is LGHNA and CDR2 is YSLEER in the germline V gene. The CDR3 DNA reads as TGCGCCAGCAGCCAAGACCCCAAGGAGACCCAGTACTTC. Its translation: CASSQDPKETQYF.

The chain is built from TRBV30 and TRBJ2-1; D remains unclear. The V end lost 7 bases, the J end lost 4 bases, and 14 bases lay between the germline ends. The CDR3 consists of 13 residues. The germline CDR1 and CDR2 sequences are GTSNPN and SVGIG (reference sequence). In DNA, the CDR3 is TGTGCCTTCAGAGAAAGTACTTACAATGAGCAGTTCTTC. Protein: CAFRESTYNEQFF.

The V and J genes are TRBV4-2 and TRBJ1-1; D ambiguous. Germline V gene lookup returns CDR1 LGHNA and CDR2 YNFKEQ. There are 15 residues in the CDR3. Trimming removed 0 bases at V and 0 bases at J, with 8 bases between. CDR3 loop: CASSQDHGLNTEAFF. The DNA for the CDR3 is TGTGCCAGCAGCCAAGATCACGGATTGAACACTGAAGCTTTCTTT.

This clonotype was detected ten times or more. The V and J genes are TRBV20-1 and TRBJ2-1; D unresolved. Trimming stripped 5 bases from V and 11 bases from J, with 13 bases between. This CDR3 is built from 11 residues. Germline V gene data show CDR1 as DFQATT and CDR2 as SNEGSKA (reference sequence). The CDR3 loop is CSALPVKQQFF. The CDR3 nucleotides read TGCAGTGCTCTCCCTGTTAAGCAGCAGTTCTTC.

This clonotype came up many times. The chain links TRBV5-1 to TRBJ2-5; D is uncertain. Deletions cut 4 bases from V and 9 bases from J, with 16 bases between. Germline V lookup: CDR1 SGHRS, CDR2 YFSETQ. The CDR3 covers 13 residues. CDR3 DNA sequence: TGCGCCAGCAGCCCTGGACCTCCGACGGCCCAGTACTTC. The encoded protein is CASSPGPPTAQYF.

Many counts were recorded for this clonotype. The chain uses TRBV5-1 and TRBJ2-6; D unclear. Between the trimmed V and J ends, which lost 0 bases and 0 bases, there was a span of 4 bases. This CDR3 has 15 amino acids. Germline V gene lookup returns CDR1 SGHRS and CDR2 YFSETQ. CDR3 bases: TGCGCCAGCAGCTTGGGTAGCTCTGGGGCCAACGTCCTGACTTTC. Translation: CASSLGSSGANVLTF.

This clonotype was found many times. The gene calls are TRBV4-3 and TRBJ2-1; 7 bases align to TRBD2. With 0 bases clipped from V and 5 bases from J, the junction kept 7 bases outside the gene matches. Germline values: CDR1 LGHNA, CDR2 YSLEER. CDR3 length: 16 residues. CDR3 in DNA: TGCGCCAGCAGCCAAGATAACCGCGGGAGACACAATGAGCAGTTCTTC. It encodes CASSQDNRGRHNEQFF.

This clonotype was detected many times. The rearrangement uses TRBV25-1 and TRBJ1-2; 7 positions agree with TRBD1. The CDR3 length is 13 residues. Germline CDR1 is MGHDK and CDR2 is SYGVNS. V was clipped by 4 bases and J by 7 bases; unmatched bases: 6. The CDR3, as DNA: TGTGCCAGCAGTGCGAACAGGGGAGTTGGCTACACCTTC. It codes for CASSANRGVGYTF.

This clonotype appeared many times. The V call is TRBV12-3 or TRBV12-4, the J call TRBJ1-1; a possible D gene is TRBD1 (5 bases). This CDR3 is built from 14 residues. The V end was cut by 5 bases, the J end by 4 bases, with 14 bases between. The CDR3 nucleotides read TGTGCCAGCAGTCCCTCGGGGGGAACCACTGAAGCTTTCTTT. This codes for CASSPSGGTTEAFF.

This clonotype has ten or more counts. V usage is TRBV20-1 and J usage is TRBJ2-7; D uncertain. CDR1 and CDR2 from the germline V gene are DFQATT and SNEGSKA (reference sequence). The CDR3 loop spans 14 amino acids. V was trimmed by 2 bases and J by 0 bases, leaving 11 bases between them. Here the CDR3 reads CSARPRPSSYEQYF. The CDR3 coding sequence is TGCAGTGCTAGACCCCGACCAAGCTCCTACGAGCAGTACTTC.

This clonotype was counted many times. The chain couples TRBV4-3 to TRBJ2-1, with 10 bases aligning to TRBD2. The V segment lost 5 bases and the J segment 3 bases; nucleotides outside the gene matches: 4. The CDR3 has 15 amino acids. CDR1 and CDR2 (germline): LGHNA, YSLEER. Written as DNA, the CDR3 is TGCGCCAGCAGCGGAGGACTAGCGGACTACAATGAGCAGTTCTTC. Its translation is CASSGGLADYNEQFF.

There are many counts of this clonotype. V and J are TRBV28 and TRBJ1-2, with 9 bases identical to TRBD1. The V and J ends lost 9 bases and 6 bases, in that order; junction bases with no gene match: 17. CDR1 is MDHEN, CDR2 SYDVKM, per germline. This CDR3 region has 16 residues. CDR3 DNA sequence: TGTGCCAGTAAGCTGCCGGCCGGGACAGGGCGGGATGGCTACACCTTC. It translates to CASKLPAGTGRDGYTF.

Details on this clonotype: A much larger clonotype is one base distant, so this may be a read error. The CDR3 nucleotides are TGCAGCGTACCGGGCCCAGATACGCAGTGTTTT. It codes for CSVPGPDTQCF. The chain joins TRBV29-1 to TRBJ2-3; no firm D call. Germline CDR1 is SQVTM and CDR2 is ANQGSEA. This CDR3 region has 11 residues.

This clonotype was recorded a few times. The junction departs from germline at one end; a sequencing error may be responsible. The chain has TRBV7-7 and TRBJ1-1; D is possibly TRBD1 (6 bases). The CDR3 spans 13 residues. In germline, CDR1 is SSHAT, CDR2 FNYEAQ (reference sequence). CDR3 nucleotides: TGTGCTAGCAGCCCGCAGGGGTCCACTGAAGCTTTCTTT. This sequence encodes CASSPQGSTEAFF.

The table lists this clonotype with many counts. This CDR3 reads CSARFGGELWEQYF. The CDR3 nucleotides read TGCAGTGCTCGTTTTGGCGGAGAGCTTTGGGAGCAGTACTTC. The J gene is TRBJ2-7, the V gene TRBV20-1; D gene unclear. Trimming pared 5 bases from V and 7 bases from J, leaving 21 bases between. Germline V gives CDR1 DFQATT, CDR2 SNEGSKA (reference sequence). The length of the CDR3 is 14 residues.

Only a few counts were recorded for this clonotype. The V gene is TRBV5-6, the J gene TRBJ2-5, with TRBD1 matching 7 bases. Germline V gives CDR1 SGHDT, CDR2 YYEEEE. Trimming took 2 bases from V and 6 from J; bases not matched to a gene: 10. CDR3 size: 15 residues. This chain's CDR3 is CASSFRDRYKQTQYF. The CDR3 DNA reads TGTGCCAGCAGCTTTCGGGACAGATACAAGCAGACCCAGTACTTC.

A word on this clonotype: This may be a read error: a much more frequent sequence differs by one nucleotide. This chain links TRBV29-1 with TRBJ2-2; 8 nucleotides align to TRBD2. The length of the CDR3 is 13 residues. Germline-derived CDR1 and CDR2 are SQVTM and ANQGSEA. The J segment lost 12 bases and the V segment lost 4 bases, leaving 10 bases of the junction unmatched. The CDR3 nucleotides are TGCAGCGTTGGTACTAGCGGTGGAGGGAAGCTGTTTTTT. Amino acids: CSVGTSGGGKLFF.

The chain is built from TRBV12-3 or TRBV12-4 and TRBJ2-3, with D possibly matching TRBD2 (6 bases). The CDR3 totals 14 residues. V was clipped by 6 bases and J by 2 bases, with 12 bases between them. The CDR3 reads CASRFGGTTDTQYF. CDR3 DNA: TGTGCCAGCAGATTCGGGGGTACCACAGATACGCAGTATTTT.

This clonotype was seen ten or more times. The rearrangement uses TRBV3-1 and TRBJ2-5, with no clear D. Per the germline V gene, CDR1 is LGHDT and CDR2 is YNNKEL (reference sequence). The CDR3 is 13 residues long. Trimming cost V 4 bases and J 6 bases, with 12 bases left between them. The CDR3 loop reads CASSPLDGKTQYF. The CDR3 nucleotides read TGTGCCAGCAGCCCTTTGGACGGAAAGACCCAGTACTTC.